These 23 T cell receptor beta chains were sequenced from one sample in a study of regulatory T cells in long-lasting Graves disease. With iRepertoire HTBI primers and Arm-PCR of CDR3 regions, TCR beta libraries were built. TCRdb fed the multiplex PCR reads into MiXCR, producing one record per CDR3 protein. The sample carries 400,000 to 500,000 distinct CDR3 sequences, approximately 23% recorded once. The time point here: persistent/refractory GD, antithyroid drugs over 5 years with positive TRAb. There was RNA extracted from PBMCs, and the TCR library was made from it. The sequencing here drew on peripheral blood mononuclear cells (PBMCs), taken when the disease was refractory, from a patient treated with antithyroid drugs. The receptors stem from a female donor with Graves disease.

This chain joins TRBV30 and TRBJ1-2; 7 positions agree with TRBD1. V was pared by 2 bases and J by 11 bases, with 11 bases of the junction left unmatched. Per germline, CDR1 GTSNPN and CDR2 SVGIG (reference sequence). This CDR3 contains 13 residues. The DNA of the CDR3 is TGTGCCTGGAGTTCGAACAGGGGAGTAAGGTACACCTTC. Protein: CAWSSNRGVRYTF.

This clonotype was observed at least ten times. The chain is built from TRBV19 and TRBJ1-1; perhaps TRBD1 as D (5 bases). CDR3 length: 14 residues. Trimming took off 7 bases at V and 0 bases at J, with 12 bases between the two ends. The V gene's germline CDR1 is LNHDA and CDR2 SQIVND (reference sequence). CDR3: CASKSGTVNTEAFF. CDR3 nucleotides: TGTGCCAGTAAATCAGGGACGGTGAACACTGAAGCTTTCTTT. Complete variable domain (other parts from reference TRBV19 and TRBJ1-1): DGGITQSPKYLFRKEGQNVTLSCEQNLNHDAMYWYRQDPGQGLRLIYYSQIVNDFQKGDIAEGYSVSREKKESFPLTVTSAQKNPTAFYLCASKSGTVNTEAFFGQGTRLTVV.

V gene TRBV15 combines with J gene TRBJ1-5, with D possibly matching TRBD1 (5 bases). V was trimmed by 4 bases and J by 7 bases, leaving 17 bases between them. CDR1 is LNHNV, CDR2 YYDKDF, per germline (reference sequence). This CDR3 spans 15 amino acids. CDR3 amino acids: CATSIPPGTRQPQHF. For the CDR3, the DNA is TGTGCCACCAGCATCCCCCCCGGGACCCGACAGCCCCAGCATTTT.

In its sample, this clonotype was seen many times. This sequence joins TRBV12-3 or TRBV12-4 and TRBJ1-1, with a possible D match to TRBD1 (6 bases). V was cut by 6 bases and J by 5 bases, with 13 bases left in between. The CDR3 sequence is 13 residues long. The CDR3: CASRAGVRTEAFF. The CDR3 DNA reads TGTGCCAGCAGGGCAGGGGTGCGAACTGAAGCTTTCTTT.

This clonotype was detected a few times. V gene TRBV5-1 combines with J gene TRBJ2-5, with D uncertain. Trimming cost V 1 base and J 1 base, with 8 bases left between them. CDR3 length equals 14 residues. Germline V CDR1 and CDR2: SGHRS, YFSETQ. The CDR3 here is CASSLIGIQETQYF. CDR3 nucleotides: TGCGCCAGCAGCTTGATTGGGATCCAAGAGACCCAGTACTTC.

V and J are TRBV18 and TRBJ1-2; D remains unclear. From germline, CDR1 is KGHSH and CDR2 LQKENI. This CDR3 is built from 16 residues. Trimming took 5 bases from V and 4 from J, leaving 20 bases between them. CDR3 DNA sequence: TGTGCCAGCTCATCAAGTCGGACTGGTATGAGCTATGGCTACACCTTC. It specifies CASSSSRTGMSYGYTF.

This clonotype has just a few counts. It may be a read error: a sequence one base away is much more abundant. The chain carries TRBV10-3 and TRBJ1-6; 9 positions agree with TRBD1. The junction had 5 bases not matched to a gene; V was cut back by 10 bases and J by 7 bases. The germline V gene encodes CDR1 ENHRY and CDR2 SYGVKD. The CDR3 totals 13 residues. The CDR3 nucleotides are TGTGCCACCACGGGGACAGGGAATTCACCCCTCCACTTT. This sequence encodes CATTGTGNSPLHF.

The genes are TRBV7-6 and TRBJ2-7; D is unclear. Germline V gene sequence: CDR1 SGHVS, CDR2 FNYEAQ. The CDR3 totals 14 residues. The V end lost 1 base, the J end lost 7 bases, and 14 bases lay between the germline ends. The CDR3: CASSLGAAPWEQYF. Written as DNA, the CDR3 is TGTGCCAGCAGCTTAGGGGCTGCCCCGTGGGAGCAGTACTTC.

This CDR3 reads CASIAQGSYNEQFF. As DNA, the CDR3 is TGTGCCAGCATCGCTCAGGGTTCCTACAATGAGCAGTTCTTC. The chain carries TRBV27 and TRBJ2-1, with a possible D match to TRBD1 (5 bases). The germline V gene has CDR1 MNHEY and CDR2 SMNVEV (reference sequence). There are 14 residues in the CDR3. V shed 7 bases and J shed 1 base, with 11 bases lying between them.

This clonotype was detected ten times or more. This chain connects TRBV12-3 or TRBV12-4 to TRBJ2-7, with D tentatively TRBD1 or TRBD2 (5 bases each). This CDR3 region has 14 residues. Trimming pared 6 bases from V and 3 bases from J, leaving 15 bases between. CDR3 DNA sequence: TGTGCCAGCAGCTCAGGGAGAGGGTTCTACGAGCAGTACTTC. Translating gives CASSSGRGFYEQYF.

This clonotype was recorded many times. This chain uses TRBV7-2 with TRBJ1-2, with a tentative D call TRBD1 (5 bases). This CDR3 comprises 16 residues. The germline gives CDR1 SGHTA, CDR2 FQGNSA. V was shortened by 3 bases and J by 2 bases, with 16 bases between the two germline ends. CDR3 DNA: TGTGCCAGCAGCTTCGGGGTGAGGGGTAGGAACTATGGCTACACCTTC. Its protein product is CASSFGVRGRNYGYTF.

This clonotype was picked up a small number of times. The chain couples TRBV6-2 or TRBV6-3 to TRBJ1-6; no clear D gene. With 0 bases removed from V and 10 bases from J, the gap between germline ends came to 7 bases. This CDR3 is built from 13 residues. CDR1 and CDR2 (germline): MNHEY, SVGEGT. The CDR3 DNA sequence: TGTGCCAGCAGTTACTCAATCGGCTCACCCCTCCACTTT. Its protein product is CASSYSIGSPLHF.

V and J are TRBV20-1 and TRBJ1-5, with TRBD1 identical over 9 bases. The germline gives CDR1 DFQATT, CDR2 SNEGSKA (reference sequence). The CDR3 runs to 15 residues. V lost 1 base to trimming and J lost 5 bases; unmatched junction nucleotides: 6. This chain's CDR3 is CSARVDRGRDQPQHF. For the CDR3, the DNA is TGCAGTGCTAGAGTGGACAGGGGAAGGGATCAGCCCCAGCATTTT.

This clonotype has ten or more counts. The chain recombines TRBV6-1 with TRBJ2-3; D is possibly TRBD1 or TRBD2 (5 bases each). Looked up from germline, CDR1 is MNHNS and CDR2 is SASEGT. The V end lost 6 bases, the J end lost 0 bases, and 10 bases lay between the germline ends. CDR3 length: 14 residues. This CDR3 reads CASSRDASTDTQYF. The CDR3 DNA sequence: TGTGCCAGCAGCAGGGACGCGAGCACAGATACGCAGTATTTT.

The rearrangement joins TRBV6-5 to TRBJ2-5; 8 bases align to TRBD2. CDR1 is MNHEY and CDR2 is SVGAGI in the germline V gene. V dropped 0 bases and J dropped 0; count of bases not matched to a gene: 21. This CDR3 is 22 amino acids long. For the CDR3, the DNA is TGTGCCAGCAGTTACTCGAGAGGGGAAGCGGGAGAGGGGTTTAGAAACCAAGAGACCCAGTACTTC. Translation gives CASSYSRGEAGEGFRNQETQYF.

At least ten counts were recorded for this clonotype. V usage is TRBV12-5 and J usage is TRBJ1-6, with D uncertain. With 3 bases removed from V and 9 bases from J, the gap between germline ends came to 15 bases. CDR1 and CDR2 from the germline V gene are LGHNT and FRNRAP. The CDR3 runs to 15 residues. CDR3 amino acids: CASGFTLTRGSPLHF. CDR3 in DNA: TGTGCTAGTGGTTTTACGTTGACTCGGGGTTCACCCCTCCACTTT.

The V gene is TRBV6-2 or TRBV6-3, the J gene TRBJ2-7, with 10 positions matching TRBD2. The CDR3 has 14 amino acids. J lost 7 bases, V lost 3 bases, and 6 bases had no gene match. CDR1 and CDR2 from the germline V gene are MNHEY and SVGEGT. The CDR3 DNA reads TGTGCCAGCAGTTATTATCCTAGCGGGAGTGAGCAGTACTTC. Its translation is CASSYYPSGSEQYF.

For this clonotype: A much larger clone sits a single nucleotide away, making a read error possible. This chain links TRBV6-9 with TRBJ1-4; D perhaps matches TRBD1 (5 bases). Germline V gene lookup returns CDR1 MNHGY and CDR2 SVAAGI. The CDR3 covers 14 residues. The CDR3 loop is CASSYSGANGKLFF. The DNA of the CDR3 is TGTGCCAGCAGTTACTCCGGGGCGAATGGAAAACTGTTTTTT.

This clonotype was detected many times. The chain carries TRBV15 and TRBJ1-1, with a possible D match to TRBD1 (6 bases). The CDR3 length is 14 residues. Germline V gene sequence: CDR1 LNHNV, CDR2 YYDKDF (reference sequence). Trimming removed 6 bases at V and 3 bases at J, with 14 bases between. The CDR3 loop is CATRLGHLDTEAFF. The DNA for the CDR3 is TGTGCCACCAGATTGGGACATCTGGACACTGAAGCTTTCTTT.

This clonotype appeared once. The rearrangement joins TRBV18 to TRBJ2-5; D remains unclear. The CDR3 extends over 12 amino acids. Germline lookup yields CDR1 KGHSH and CDR2 LQKENI. The V gene lost 2 bases and the J gene lost 7 bases, with 8 bases spanning the gap. The DNA of the CDR3 is TGTGCCAGCTCACCAACCCCGCCGACCCAGTACTTC. Its translation: CASSPTPPTQYF.

This clonotype was seen a handful of times. The J gene is TRBJ1-2, the V gene TRBV7-3; the match to TRBD1 covers 7 bases. Trimming at V came to 3 bases and at J to 6 bases, leaving 16 bases not matched to a gene. CDR1 and CDR2 (germline): SGHTA, FQGTGA. This CDR3 is 17 amino acids long. The CDR3 sequence: CASSFTGVGRPGDGYTF. CDR3 coding DNA: TGTGCCAGCAGCTTCACAGGGGTGGGCAGGCCAGGGGATGGCTACACCTTC.

The chain carries TRBV7-2 and TRBJ2-7, with 11 bases that match TRBD2. CDR1 is SGHTA, CDR2 FQGNSA, per germline. Trimming cost V 4 bases and J 3 bases; bases outside gene matches: 5. The CDR3 spans 15 residues. The CDR3 DNA is TGTGCCAGCAGCTCCGGACTAGCGGGTATCTACGAGCAGTACTTC. Translation gives CASSSGLAGIYEQYF.

This clonotype showed up many times. The V gene is TRBV27, the J gene TRBJ1-5; D is perhaps TRBD1 (5 bases). V shed 2 bases and J shed 7 bases, with 12 bases lying between them. This CDR3 has 14 residues. Germline V gene data show CDR1 as MNHEY and CDR2 as SMNVEV (reference sequence). CDR3 sequence (DNA): TGTGCCAGCAGTTTAAAAGGGGCGCACCAGCCCCAGCATTTT. This encodes CASSLKGAHQPQHF.